The clone carrying this T cell receptor (beta chain) has a handful of counts. Its antigen is still unknown. The germline CDR1 and CDR2 sequences are MNHNY and SVGAGI (reference sequence). V was cut by 4 bases and J by 0 bases, with 10 bases left in between. The CDR3 runs to 15 residues. TCRdb reanalysed the reads using MiXCR and keeps one entry per CDR3 protein. This repertoire shows 680,000 or so distinct CDR3 sequences, under 40% found once; its top ten account for 2.5% to 3.5%. This sample is part of a study of T cell repertoires in cytomegalovirus infection. Across the study: Matching HLA type, along with CMV infection, was indicated by public TCR beta signatures.

General study results and limits: The cumulative frequency of public TCR beta families identified carriers of CMV plus the relevant HLA. Within the response measured ex vivo, HLA-C-restricted CMV-specific TCR beta clonotypes were dominant.

This clonotype was obtained from a human donor in good health (CMV status not recorded). Some clones in this sample may be carry-over from other donors' samples. The chain joins TRBV6-6 to TRBJ1-5; the D is unclear. The sequenced sample consisted of PBMCs. The CDR3 is CASSFSADSNQPQHF. Written as DNA, the CDR3 is TGTGCCAGCAGTTTCTCGGCAGATAGCAATCAGCCCCAGCATTTT.